A selection of T cell receptor beta chains follows, all from one sample in a study of T cell changes during pregnancy in multiple sclerosis. Profiled with immunoSEQ multiplex PCR; TCRdb holds only in-frame clones, not every one. The sample has around 100,000 clones; roughly 92% are singletons. Here the sequenced sample was peripheral blood, taken in the third trimester of pregnancy. The receptor source for this set is a female donor with multiple sclerosis, enrolled in a pregnancy study. The CDR3 runs from the conserved cysteine through the conserved F or W. D genes are given only for firm matches. Size values are once, few and many counts, or a class for expanded clones, and some rows have none.

d_call,clone_size,v_call,j_call,cdr3_aa,cdr3_nt
NA,NA,TRBV7-2,TRBJ1-1,CASSLVLADTEAFF,TGTGCCAGCAGCTTAGTTCTGGCCGACACTGAAGCTTTCTTT
NA,NA,TRBV15,TRBJ1-1,CATSGYMDSPSF,TGTGCCACCAGCGGCTATATGGACAGCCCTAGCTTT
NA,NA,TRBV2,TRBJ2-5,CASSESGETQYF,TGTGCCAGCAGTGAGTCGGGGGAGACCCAGTACTTC
TRBD1,NA,TRBV5-4,TRBJ1-1,CASSSIQGRNTEAFF,TGTGCCAGCAGCTCTATACAGGGGAGGAACACTGAAGCTTTCTTT
NA,NA,TRBV10-3,TRBJ1-5,CAIRQYPGQPQHF,TGTGCCATCAGACAGTATCCCGGTCAGCCCCAGCATTTT
NA,NA,TRBV4-2,TRBJ2-1,CASSQGQERNEQFF,TGTGCCAGCAGCCAAGGACAGGAAAGAAATGAGCAGTTCTTC
NA,NA,TRBV5-1,TRBJ2-2,CASSLAGNTGELFF,TGCGCCAGCAGCTTGGCAGGGAACACCGGGGAGCTGTTTTTT
NA,NA,TRBV15,TRBJ2-5,CATSREGLKETQYF,TGTGCCACCAGCAGAGAAGGACTAAAAGAGACCCAGTACTTC
TRBD1,NA,TRBV5-4,TRBJ1-2,CASSSRQGNYGYTF,TGTGCCAGCAGCTCACGACAGGGGAACTATGGCTACACCTTC
NA,NA,TRBV29-1,TRBJ2-7,CSATEPTAYEQYF,TGCAGCGCAACGGAGCCTACGGCCTACGAGCAGTACTTC
NA,NA,TRBV7-9,TRBJ1-4,CASSSEVLEGKLFF,TGTGCCAGCAGCTCGGAGGTCCTGGAGGGAAAACTGTTTTTT
NA,NA,TRBV27,TRBJ1-1,CASSLDSTNTEAFF,TGTGCCAGCAGTTTGGACAGCACGAACACTGAAGCTTTCTTT
TRBD1,NA,TRBV30,TRBJ2-7,CAWRRGRQGFEQYF,TGTGCCTGGAGGAGAGGCAGACAGGGGTTTGAGCAGTACTTC
NA,NA,TRBV5-1,TRBJ1-1,CASSPTGRNTEAFF,TGCGCCAGCAGTCCCACAGGGAGGAACACTGAAGCTTTCTTT
TRBD1,NA,TRBV19,TRBJ2-5,CASSPRTGEETQYF,TGTGCCAGTAGTCCCCGGACAGGGGAGGAGACCCAGTACTTC
NA,NA,TRBV19,TRBJ1-1,CASSFPYTEAFF,TGTGCCAGTAGTTTCCCCTACACTGAAGCTTTCTTT
NA,NA,TRBV9,TRBJ2-4,CASSVARESIQYF,TGTGCCAGCAGCGTAGCACGGGAAAGCATTCAGTACTTC
NA,NA,TRBV27,TRBJ1-1,CASSLPGQNTEAFF,TGTGCCAGCAGTTTACCTGGACAGAACACTGAAGCTTTCTTT
TRBD1,NA,TRBV2,TRBJ2-3,CASSGTGTGSTDTQYF,TGTGCCAGCAGTGGAACCGGGACAGGCAGCACAGATACGCAGTATTTT
TRBD1,once,TRBV15,TRBJ2-5,CATSKGPDRGMETQYF,TGTGCCACCAGCAAGGGGCCGGACAGGGGGATGGAGACCCAGTACTTC
NA,once,TRBV15,TRBJ2-5,CATSRGLYVAQYF,TGTGCCACCAGCAGAGGGCTGTACGTGGCCCAGTACTTC
TRBD2,NA,TRBV28,TRBJ2-1,CASSSPPSGRSRQFF,TGTGCCAGCAGTTCCCCCCCTAGCGGGAGATCACGTCAGTTCTTC
NA,NA,TRBV7-9,TRBJ2-3,CASSLGRGVSTSTDTQYF,TGTGCCAGCAGCTTAGGAAGAGGAGTGTCCACTAGCACAGATACGCAGTATTTT
TRBD1,once,TRBV6-5,TRBJ2-7,CASKYDRVTSEQYF,TGTGCCAGCAAGTATGACAGGGTAACGAGCGAGCAGTACTTC
NA,NA,TRBV6-6,TRBJ2-7,CASKSRRLAYEQYF,TGTGCCAGCAAATCCAGGAGGTTAGCCTACGAGCAGTACTTC
TRBD2,NA,TRBV13,TRBJ2-1,CASSPSRREGPNEIPNEQFF,TGTGCCAGCAGCCCTAGCAGACGGGAGGGTCCTAATGAGATCCCTAATGAGCAGTTCTTC
TRBD1,once,TRBV6-6,TRBJ2-1,CASSFVQGAGNEQFF,TGTGCCAGCAGTTTCGTGCAGGGGGCGGGTAATGAGCAGTTCTTC
TRBD2,once,TRBV19,TRBJ2-3,CASSIGQRGTDTQYF,TGTGCCAGTAGTATAGGGCAGCGGGGGACAGATACGCAGTATTTT
NA,NA,TRBV16,TRBJ2-2,CASSQVSGTGELFF,TGTGCCAGCAGCCAGGTTTCAGGGACCGGGGAGCTGTTTTTT
NA,NA,TRBV29-1,TRBJ2-2,CSAKVGGELFF,TGCAGCGCAAAAGTCGGGGGGGAGCTGTTTTTT
TRBD1,NA,TRBV28,TRBJ2-7,CASSLQGQGWVAEYF,TGTGCCAGCAGTTTACAGGGACAGGGATGGGTTGCAGAGTACTTC
TRBD2,NA,TRBV18,TRBJ2-1,CASSTSGDYNEQFF,TGTGCCAGCTCAACTAGCGGGGATTACAATGAGCAGTTCTTC
TRBD2,NA,TRBV5-6,TRBJ2-7,CASSLGPGLTYEQYF,TGTGCCAGCAGCTTGGGGCCGGGACTAACGTACGAGCAGTACTTC
TRBD1,few,TRBV7-9,TRBJ1-2,CASSSRDRGNYGYTF,TGTGCCAGCAGCTCCCGGGACAGGGGAAACTATGGCTACACCTTC